The clone carrying this T cell receptor (beta chain) was found many times. The antigen is undetermined. Germline and junction disagree at one end, which may indicate a read error. These data come from a study of CD8 T cells in ankylosing spondylitis. General study points: Within peripheral blood, clones linked to disease were CD8+ and relatively rare. Characteristic of ankylosing spondylitis blood, it appeared, was a TCR beta motif comprising eight highly homologous variants. Earlier literature documents some of the motif variants in reactive arthritis synovial fluid and blood.

Germline V lookup: CDR1 SSHAT, CDR2 FNYEAQ (reference sequence). The CDR3 length is 17 residues. Making the TCR beta libraries involved quantitative 5'-RACE with molecular barcodes. TCRdb processed the 5' RACE reads anew with MiXCR; each CDR3 protein has one entry. Among under 300,000 distinct CDR3 sequences listed, less than 10% were seen once. The origin of this receptor is a male donor with ankylosing spondylitis or in good health (not recorded which). Sequences were obtained from blood, either unsorted or a sorted T cell fraction (not recorded which). The rearrangement links TRBV7-7 to TRBJ2-6; D remains ambiguous. The CDR3 nucleotides read TGTGCTAGCAGCTTAGTCGCAGGTGTCTCTGGGGCCAACGTCCTGACTTTC. It translates to CASSLVAGVSGANVLTF.